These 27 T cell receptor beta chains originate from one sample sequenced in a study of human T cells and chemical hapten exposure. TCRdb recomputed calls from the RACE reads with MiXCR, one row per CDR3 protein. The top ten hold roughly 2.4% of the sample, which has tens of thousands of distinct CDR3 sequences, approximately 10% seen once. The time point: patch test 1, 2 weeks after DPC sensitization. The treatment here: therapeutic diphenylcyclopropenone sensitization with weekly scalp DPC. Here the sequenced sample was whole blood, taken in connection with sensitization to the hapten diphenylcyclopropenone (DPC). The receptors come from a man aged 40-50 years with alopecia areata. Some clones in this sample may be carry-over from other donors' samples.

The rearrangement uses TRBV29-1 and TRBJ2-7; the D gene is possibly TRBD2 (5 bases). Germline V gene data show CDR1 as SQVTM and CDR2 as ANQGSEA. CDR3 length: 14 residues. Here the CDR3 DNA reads TGCCTTACCCGAGCTAGCCCCAATAACTACGAGCAGTACGTC. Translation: CLTRASPNNYEQYV.

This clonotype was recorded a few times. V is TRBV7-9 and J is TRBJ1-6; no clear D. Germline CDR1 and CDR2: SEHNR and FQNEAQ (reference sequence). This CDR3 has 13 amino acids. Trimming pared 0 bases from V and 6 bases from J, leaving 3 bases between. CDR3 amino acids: CASSLAANSPLHF. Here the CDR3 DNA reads TGTGCCAGCAGCTTAGCGGCTAATTCACCCCTCCACTTT.

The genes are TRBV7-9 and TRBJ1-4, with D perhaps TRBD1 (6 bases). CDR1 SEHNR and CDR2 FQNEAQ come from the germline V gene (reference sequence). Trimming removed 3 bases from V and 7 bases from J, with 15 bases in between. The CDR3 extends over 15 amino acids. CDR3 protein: CASSLQLTGSEKLFF. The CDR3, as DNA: TGTGCCAGCAGCTTGCAGTTAACAGGGTCTGAAAAACTGTTTTTT. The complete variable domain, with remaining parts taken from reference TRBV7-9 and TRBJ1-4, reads DTGVSQNPRHKITKRGQNVTFRCDPISEHNRLYWYRQTLGQGPEFLTYFQNEAQLEKSRLLSDRFSAERPKGSFSTLEIQRTEQGDSAMYLCASSLQLTGSEKLFFGSGTQLSVL.

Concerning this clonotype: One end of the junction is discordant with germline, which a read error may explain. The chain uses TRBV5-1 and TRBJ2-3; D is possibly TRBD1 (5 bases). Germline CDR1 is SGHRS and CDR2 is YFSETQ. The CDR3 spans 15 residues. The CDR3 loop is CASSYDRGAQIRSNF. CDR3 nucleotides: TGCGCCAGCAGCTACGACAGAGGAGCACAGATACGCAGTAACTTT.

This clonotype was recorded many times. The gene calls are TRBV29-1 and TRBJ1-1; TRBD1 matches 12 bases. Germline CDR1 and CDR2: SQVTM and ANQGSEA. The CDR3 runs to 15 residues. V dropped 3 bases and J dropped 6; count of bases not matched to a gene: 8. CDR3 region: CSVDGGQGAVSEAFF. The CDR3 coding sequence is TGCAGCGTTGACGGGGGACAGGGGGCAGTCTCTGAAGCTTTCTTT.

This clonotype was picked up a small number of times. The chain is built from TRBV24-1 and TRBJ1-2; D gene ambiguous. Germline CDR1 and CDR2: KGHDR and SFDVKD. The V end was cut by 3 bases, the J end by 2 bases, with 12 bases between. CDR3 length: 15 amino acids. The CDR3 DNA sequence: TGTGCCACCAGTGATCCGCTCGGGTCGAACTATGGCTACACCTTC. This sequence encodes CATSDPLGSNYGYTF.

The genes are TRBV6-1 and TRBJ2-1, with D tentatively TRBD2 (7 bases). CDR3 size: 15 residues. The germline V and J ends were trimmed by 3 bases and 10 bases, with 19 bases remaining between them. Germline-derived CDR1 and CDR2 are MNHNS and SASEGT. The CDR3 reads CASSDLAGVRGEQFF. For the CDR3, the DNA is TGTGCCAGCAGTGATCTCGCGGGAGTGAGGGGGGAGCAGTTCTTC.

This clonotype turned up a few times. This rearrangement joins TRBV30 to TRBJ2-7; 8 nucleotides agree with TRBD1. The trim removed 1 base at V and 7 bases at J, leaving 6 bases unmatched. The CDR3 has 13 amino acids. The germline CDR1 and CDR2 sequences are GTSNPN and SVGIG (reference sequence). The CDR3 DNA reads TGTGCCTGGAGTGCCGGACAGGGAAAGGAGCAGTACTTC. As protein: CAWSAGQGKEQYF.

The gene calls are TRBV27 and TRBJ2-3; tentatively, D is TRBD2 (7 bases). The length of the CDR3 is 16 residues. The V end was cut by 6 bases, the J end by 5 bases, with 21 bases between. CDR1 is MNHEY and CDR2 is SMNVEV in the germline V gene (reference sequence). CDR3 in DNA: TGTGCCAGCAGGCTTTCTGGGGGGGGCCCTAAAGATACGCAGTATTTT. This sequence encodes CASRLSGGGPKDTQYF.

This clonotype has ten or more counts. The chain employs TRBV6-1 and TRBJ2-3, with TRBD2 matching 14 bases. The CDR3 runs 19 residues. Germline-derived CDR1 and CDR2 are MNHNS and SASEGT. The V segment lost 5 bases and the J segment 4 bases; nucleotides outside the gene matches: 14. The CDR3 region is CASSSGTSGRTTVADTQYF. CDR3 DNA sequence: TGTGCCAGCAGTTCCGGGACTAGCGGGAGAACAACGGTTGCAGATACGCAGTATTTT.

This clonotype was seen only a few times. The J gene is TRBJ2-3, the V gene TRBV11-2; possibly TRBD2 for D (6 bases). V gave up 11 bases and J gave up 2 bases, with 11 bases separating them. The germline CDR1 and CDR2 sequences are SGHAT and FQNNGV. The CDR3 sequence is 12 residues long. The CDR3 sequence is CAAGGPTDTQYF. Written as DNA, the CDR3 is TGTGCCGCCGGGGGTCCCACAGATACGCAGTATTTT. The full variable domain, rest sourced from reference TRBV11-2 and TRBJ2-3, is EAGVAQSPRYKIIEKRQSVAFWCNPISGHATLYWYQQILGQGPKLLIQFQNNGVVDDSQLPKDRFSAERLKGVDSTLKIQPAKLEDSAVYLCAAGGPTDTQYFGPGTRLTVL.

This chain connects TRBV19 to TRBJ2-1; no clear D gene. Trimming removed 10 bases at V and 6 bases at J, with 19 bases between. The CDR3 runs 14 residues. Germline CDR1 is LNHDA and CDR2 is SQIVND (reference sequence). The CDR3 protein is CATRVASSTNEQFF. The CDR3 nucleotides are TGTGCCACCAGAGTCGCCAGTTCTACCAATGAGCAGTTCTTC.

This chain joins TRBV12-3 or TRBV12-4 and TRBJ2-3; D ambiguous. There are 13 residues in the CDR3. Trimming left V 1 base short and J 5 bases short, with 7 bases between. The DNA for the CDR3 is TGTGCCAGCAGTTTAGGTGAAGGAGATACGCAGTATTTT. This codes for CASSLGEGDTQYF.

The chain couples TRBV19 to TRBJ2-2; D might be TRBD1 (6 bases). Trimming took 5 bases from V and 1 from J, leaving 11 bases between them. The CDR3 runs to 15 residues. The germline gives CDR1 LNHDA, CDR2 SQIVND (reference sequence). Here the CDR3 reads CASSDRTLNTGELFF. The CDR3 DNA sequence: TGTGCCAGTAGTGACAGGACACTGAACACCGGGGAGCTGTTTTTT.

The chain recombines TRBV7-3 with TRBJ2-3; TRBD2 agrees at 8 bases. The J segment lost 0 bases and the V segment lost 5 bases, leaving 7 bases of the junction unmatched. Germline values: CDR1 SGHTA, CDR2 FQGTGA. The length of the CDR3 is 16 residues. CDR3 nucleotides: TGTGCCAGCAGCAAAGGACTAGCCTATAGCACAGATACGCAGTATTTT. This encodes CASSKGLAYSTDTQYF.

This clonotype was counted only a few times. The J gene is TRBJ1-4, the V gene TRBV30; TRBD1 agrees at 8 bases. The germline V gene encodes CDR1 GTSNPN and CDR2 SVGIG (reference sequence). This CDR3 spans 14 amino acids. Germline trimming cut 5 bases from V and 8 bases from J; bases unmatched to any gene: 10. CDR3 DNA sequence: TGTGCCTGGGGCTTAGGGACAGGATCCGAAAAACTGTTTTTT. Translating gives CAWGLGTGSEKLFF. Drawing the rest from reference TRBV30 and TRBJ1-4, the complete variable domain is SQTIHQWPATLVQPVGSPLSLECTVEGTSNPNLYWYRQAAGRGLQLLFYSVGIGQISSEVPQNLSASRPQDRQFILSSKKLLLSDSGFYLCAWGLGTGSEKLFFGSGTQLSVL.

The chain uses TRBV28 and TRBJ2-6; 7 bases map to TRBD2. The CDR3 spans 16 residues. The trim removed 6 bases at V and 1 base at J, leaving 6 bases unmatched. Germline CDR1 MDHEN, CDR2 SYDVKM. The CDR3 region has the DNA TGTGCCAGCAGCCGGGAGGAGAGGTCTGGGGCCAACGTCCTGACTTTC. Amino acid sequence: CASSREERSGANVLTF.

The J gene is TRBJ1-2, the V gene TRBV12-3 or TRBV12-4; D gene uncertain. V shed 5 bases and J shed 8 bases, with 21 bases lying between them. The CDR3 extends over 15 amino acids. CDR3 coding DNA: TGTGCCAGCAGTACTTCCTTCGGCTCGGCGGGAGGCTACACCTTC. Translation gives CASSTSFGSAGGYTF.

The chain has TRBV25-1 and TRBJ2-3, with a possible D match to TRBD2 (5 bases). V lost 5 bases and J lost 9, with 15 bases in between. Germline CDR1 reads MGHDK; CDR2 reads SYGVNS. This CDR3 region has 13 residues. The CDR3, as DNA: TGTGCCAGCAGTCCAGACTACACGTGGACGCAGTATTTT. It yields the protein CASSPDYTWTQYF. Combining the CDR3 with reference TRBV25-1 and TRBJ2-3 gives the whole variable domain EADIYQTPRYLVIGTGKKITLECSQTMGHDKMYWYQQDPGMELHLIHYSYGVNSTEKGDLSSESTVSRIRTEHFPLTLESARPSHTSQYLCASSPDYTWTQYFGPGTRLTVL.

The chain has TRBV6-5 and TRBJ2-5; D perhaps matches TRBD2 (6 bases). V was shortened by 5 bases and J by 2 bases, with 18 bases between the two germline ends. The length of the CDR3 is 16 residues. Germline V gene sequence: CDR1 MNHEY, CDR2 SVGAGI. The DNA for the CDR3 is TGTGCCAGCAGTAGGTCCGGGAGCTTACGGCAAGAGACCCAGTACTTC. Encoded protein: CASSRSGSLRQETQYF.

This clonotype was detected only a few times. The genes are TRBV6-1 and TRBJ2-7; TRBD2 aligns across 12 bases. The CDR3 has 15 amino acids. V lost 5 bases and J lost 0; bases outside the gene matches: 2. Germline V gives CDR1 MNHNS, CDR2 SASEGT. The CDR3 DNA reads TGTGCCAGCAGTACGACTAGCGGGAGCTCCTACGAGCAGTACGTC. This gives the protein CASSTTSGSSYEQYV.

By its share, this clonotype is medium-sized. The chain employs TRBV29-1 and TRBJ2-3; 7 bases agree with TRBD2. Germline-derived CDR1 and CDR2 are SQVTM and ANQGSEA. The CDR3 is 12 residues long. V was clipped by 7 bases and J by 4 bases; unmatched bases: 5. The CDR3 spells CSAKRDSDTQYF. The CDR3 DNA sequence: TGCAGCGCCAAGCGGGATTCAGATACGCAGTATTTT.

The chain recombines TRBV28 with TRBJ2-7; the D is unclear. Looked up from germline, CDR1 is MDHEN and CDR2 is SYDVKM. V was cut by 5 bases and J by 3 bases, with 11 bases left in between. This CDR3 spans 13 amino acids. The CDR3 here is CASSLPLGYEQYF. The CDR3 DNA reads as TGTGCCAGCAGTCTCCCTCTCGGCTACGAGCAGTACTTC.

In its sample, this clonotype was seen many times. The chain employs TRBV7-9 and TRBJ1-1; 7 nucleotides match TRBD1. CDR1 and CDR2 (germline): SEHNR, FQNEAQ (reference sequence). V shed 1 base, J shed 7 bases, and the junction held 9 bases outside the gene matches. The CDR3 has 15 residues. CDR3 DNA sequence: TGTGCCAGCAGCTTAGGTCAAGTAGGGACAGATGAAGCTTTCTTT. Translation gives CASSLGQVGTDEAFF.

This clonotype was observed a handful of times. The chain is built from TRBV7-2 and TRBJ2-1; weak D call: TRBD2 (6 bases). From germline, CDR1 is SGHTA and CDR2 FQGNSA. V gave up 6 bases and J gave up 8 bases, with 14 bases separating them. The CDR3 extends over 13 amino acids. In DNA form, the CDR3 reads TGTGCCAGCAGACCTACTAGCTTCGATGAGCAGTTCTTC. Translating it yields CASRPTSFDEQFF.

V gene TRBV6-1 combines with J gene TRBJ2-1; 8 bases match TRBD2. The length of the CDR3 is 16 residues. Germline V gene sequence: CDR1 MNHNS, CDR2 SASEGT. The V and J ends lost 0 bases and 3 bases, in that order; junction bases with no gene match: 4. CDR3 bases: TGTGCCAGCAGTGAAGCAGCTAGCGGGTACTACAATGAGCAGTTCTTC. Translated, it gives CASSEAASGYYNEQFF.

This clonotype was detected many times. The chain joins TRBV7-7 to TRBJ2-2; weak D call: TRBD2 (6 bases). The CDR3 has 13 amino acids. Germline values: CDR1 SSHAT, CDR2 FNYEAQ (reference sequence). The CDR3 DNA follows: TGTGCTAGCCCCGGGAGCGTTACCGGGGAGCTGTTTTTT. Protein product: CASPGSVTGELFF.